Included here is one T cell receptor (beta chain) sequence, with context. Profiled with immunoSEQ multiplex PCR; TCRdb holds only in-frame clones, not every one. The sample carries approximately 1.9 million clones, roughly 93% recorded once. This record comes from a study of shared clonotypes between healthy human individuals. CDR3 length: 16 amino acids. Looked up from germline, CDR1 is LNHDA and CDR2 is SQIVND (reference sequence). After removal of 5 bases from V and 3 bases from J, the junction contained 10 bases not matched to a gene. The naive CD8 population came from CD45RO-negative cells selected for CCR7, without terminally differentiated effector memory CD45RA+ cells.

The TCR originated in a man between 18 and 29 years old in good health. Some clones in this sample may be carry-over from other donors' samples. Sequencing input: naive CD8+ T cells from PBMCs. J is TRBJ2-7 and V is TRBV19, with TRBD1 matching over 10 bases. DNA for the CDR3: TGTGCCAGTAGTGCCCGACAGGGGGCGACGTTCTACGAGCAGTACTTC. It codes for CASSARQGATFYEQYF.